The 30 T cell receptor beta chains below were found in one sample sequenced in a study of molecular identifiers for immune sequencing clone quantification. TCRdb recomputed calls from the PCR reads with MiXCR, one row per CDR3 protein. The sample gives about 330,000 distinct CDR3 sequences, roughly 24% of which show up once; about 0.71% is in the top ten. The sequenced sample consisted of naive CD8+ T cells from blood, with Jurkat cell RNA spiked in. This sample's subset: FACS-sorted CD8+CD4-CCR7+CD45RA+ naive T cells. Source of these receptors: a human donor in good health. Some libraries in this study had Jurkat cell RNA spiked in.

This clonotype appeared many times. J is TRBJ1-2 and V is TRBV29-1, with 8 bases that match TRBD1. This CDR3 spans 13 amino acids. Germline V gene sequence: CDR1 SQVTM, CDR2 ANQGSEA. With V trimmed by 3 bases and J by 3 bases, 3 bases remained unmatched. This CDR3 is CSVDTGGYYGYTF. In DNA, the CDR3 is TGCAGCGTTGATACAGGGGGGTACTATGGCTACACCTTC. The variable domain in full, with the rest retrieved from reference TRBV29-1 and TRBJ1-2, is SAVISQKPSRDICQRGTSLTIQCQVDSQVTMMFWYRQQPGQSLTLIATANQGSEATYESGFVIDKFPISRPNLTFSTLTVSNMSPEDSSIYLCSVDTGGYYGYTFGSGTRLTVV.

This chain connects TRBV7-6 to TRBJ2-3; D call uncertain. The CDR3 has 15 residues. The germline V and J ends were trimmed by 3 bases and 0 bases, with 10 bases remaining between them. Germline V gives CDR1 SGHVS, CDR2 FNYEAQ. CDR3 sequence: CASSFTPESTDTQYF. The CDR3 DNA sequence: TGTGCCAGCAGCTTTACCCCAGAGAGCACAGATACGCAGTATTTT. The whole variable domain, filled in from reference TRBV7-6 and TRBJ2-3, reads GAGVSQSPRYKVTKRGQDVALRCDPISGHVSLYWYRQALGQGPEFLTYFNYEAQQDKSGLPNDRFSAERPEGSISTLTIQRTEQRDSAMYRCASSFTPESTDTQYFGPGTRLTVL.

The table lists this clonotype with many counts. The genes are TRBV29-1 and TRBJ1-1; TRBD1 might be the D (6 bases). In germline, CDR1 is SQVTM, CDR2 ANQGSEA. Trimming stripped 2 bases from V and 3 bases from J, with 25 bases between. This CDR3 comprises 18 residues. CDR3 amino acids: CSVELQENRVGGHTEAFF. The CDR3 DNA sequence: TGCAGCGTTGAACTCCAGGAGAACCGGGTAGGGGGTCACACTGAAGCTTTCTTT.

This clonotype has at least ten counts. This chain joins TRBV2 and TRBJ2-6; D unresolved. The CDR3 is 18 residues long. In germline, CDR1 is SNHLY, CDR2 FYNNEI. The germline V and J ends were trimmed by 0 bases and 1 base, with 13 bases remaining between them. The CDR3 spells CASSEALRLVSGANVLTF. The CDR3 DNA reads TGTGCCAGCAGTGAAGCGCTTCGGCTGGTTTCTGGGGCCAACGTCCTGACTTTC. The full variable domain, its missing parts supplied by reference TRBV2 and TRBJ2-6, is EPEVTQTPSHQVTQMGQEVILRCVPISNHLYFYWYRQILGQKVEFLVSFYNNEISEKSEIFDDQFSVERPDGSNFTLKIRSTKLEDSAMYFCASSEALRLVSGANVLTFGAGSRLTVL.

This clonotype was detected once. The junction differs from germline at one of its ends, possibly a read error. The chain is built from TRBV5-6 and TRBJ2-5; 7 positions agree with TRBD2. The CDR3 length is 15 residues. The V gene's germline CDR1 is SGHDT and CDR2 YYEEEE. CDR3 nucleotide sequence: TGTGCCAGCAGCTCCCTACTAGCGCCCCAAGAGCCCCAGTACTTC. This translates into CASSSLLAPQEPQYF.

This clonotype was picked up a small number of times. V usage is TRBV5-4 and J usage is TRBJ1-2; D is unclear. CDR1 is SGHNT, CDR2 YYREEE, per germline (reference sequence). The CDR3 totals 14 residues. V was trimmed by 1 base and J by 4 bases, leaving 11 bases between them. CDR3 DNA: TGTGCCAGCAGCTTGTCAACAGCAAGCTATGGCTACACCTTC. It yields the protein CASSLSTASYGYTF. Full variable domain (rest looked up from reference TRBV5-4 and TRBJ1-2): ETGVTQSPTHLIKTRGQQVTLRCSSQSGHNTVSWYQQALGQGPQFIFQYYREEENGRGNFPPRFSGLQFPNYSSELNVNALELDDSALYLCASSLSTASYGYTFGSGTRLTVV.

This clonotype was counted only a few times. The chain joins TRBV12-3 or TRBV12-4 to TRBJ1-2; D not resolved. The CDR3 sequence is 16 residues long. The V end lost 3 bases, the J end lost 5 bases, and 19 bases lay between the germline ends. The CDR3 is CASSLRDGPFYYGYTF. The CDR3 DNA sequence: TGTGCCAGCAGTTTGAGAGACGGCCCGTTTTATTATGGCTACACCTTC.

Comment on this clonotype: A much bigger clone sits one base away, suggesting this may be a read error. The chain is built from TRBV12-3 or TRBV12-4 and TRBJ2-1; D is uncertain. V lost 4 bases, J lost 2 bases, and 9 bases lay in between. CDR3 length: 14 amino acids. The CDR3 DNA sequence: TGTGCCAGCAGTTGGGCTTCTCCCTACAATGAGCAGTTCTTC. Residues: CASSWASPYNEQFF.

This clonotype has ten or more counts. The chain combines TRBV7-9 with TRBJ2-7; 9 nucleotides line up with TRBD1. Germline CDR1 and CDR2: SEHNR and FQNEAQ (reference sequence). The CDR3 length is 16 residues. Trimming at V came to 4 bases and at J to 9 bases, leaving 16 bases not matched to a gene. DNA for the CDR3: TGTGCCAGCAGCTATGTTACGACGGGACAGGGAAGGGGGCAGTACTTC. This encodes CASSYVTTGQGRGQYF.

The table lists this clonotype with many counts. The chain carries TRBV5-4 and TRBJ2-7; 11 positions agree with TRBD2. Germline V gene data show CDR1 as SGHNT and CDR2 as YYREEE (reference sequence). V was pared by 5 bases and J by 5 bases, with 9 bases of the junction left unmatched. The CDR3 sequence is 15 residues long. The CDR3 sequence: CASRSVTSGNHEQYF. CDR3 coding DNA: TGTGCCAGCAGGTCTGTGACTAGCGGGAACCACGAGCAGTACTTC.

This clonotype showed up many times. This rearrangement joins TRBV5-6 to TRBJ1-1; D remains ambiguous. The germline CDR1 and CDR2 sequences are SGHDT and YYEEEE. Trimming cost V 0 bases and J 6 bases, with 6 bases left between them. CDR3 length: 12 residues. The CDR3 region has the DNA TGTGCCAGCAGCTTGGCCAGCGCTGAAGCTTTCTTT. It is translated as CASSLASAEAFF.

This sequence joins TRBV20-1 and TRBJ2-7; 8 nucleotides agree with TRBD2. Per germline, CDR1 DFQATT and CDR2 SNEGSKA (reference sequence). The CDR3 consists of 18 residues. J lost 2 bases, V lost 3 bases, and 18 bases had no gene match. The CDR3 DNA sequence: TGCAGTGCTAGTCCGGGACTAGAAAGTTCGGTTCATGCCTACGAGCAGTACTTC. Protein: CSASPGLESSVHAYEQYF.

The table lists this clonotype with many counts. The CDR3 reads CASSSGHLSYEQYF. The CDR3 region has the DNA TGCGCCAGCAGCTCAGGCCATCTCTCCTACGAGCAGTACTTC. This chain joins TRBV5-1 and TRBJ2-7; D gene uncertain. V lost 3 bases and J 0 bases, leaving 10 bases between the germline ends. The CDR3 loop spans 14 amino acids. Germline V gene lookup returns CDR1 SGHRS and CDR2 YFSETQ. Together with reference TRBV5-1 and TRBJ2-7, the CDR3 gives the full variable domain: KAGVTQTPRYLIKTRGQQVTLSCSPISGHRSVSWYQQTPGQGLQFLFEYFSETQRNKGNFPGRFSGRQFSNSRSEMNVSTLELGDSALYLCASSSGHLSYEQYFGPGTRLTVT.

On this clonotype: Just one base apart from a much larger clone, this may be a read error. The chain couples TRBV12-3 or TRBV12-4 to TRBJ1-1; D not resolved. This CDR3 contains 13 residues. The CDR3 DNA sequence: TGTGCCTGCAGTTTAACGGGGAGCTCCGAAGCTTTCTTT. Its translation is CACSLTGSSEAFF.

This clonotype showed up just a few times. V and J are TRBV18 and TRBJ2-3; TRBD2 aligns across 7 bases. Germline loops: CDR1 KGHSH, CDR2 LQKENI. V gave up 5 bases and J gave up 3 bases; unmatched junction bases: 11. CDR3 length equals 16 residues. This CDR3 is CASSSYRAGRTDTQYF. Here the CDR3 DNA reads TGTGCCAGCTCATCATACCGAGCGGGGAGAACAGATACGCAGTATTTT.

In its sample, this clonotype was seen many times. The rearrangement links TRBV5-1 to TRBJ2-7, with 7 bases fitting TRBD1. The CDR3 is made up of 14 amino acids. Per germline, CDR1 SGHRS and CDR2 YFSETQ. V lost 3 bases and J lost 3; bases outside the gene matches: 6. CDR3 in amino acids: CASSSGGTFYEQYF. CDR3 sequence (DNA): TGCGCCAGCAGCTCAGGGGGTACATTCTACGAGCAGTACTTC. Combining the CDR3 with reference TRBV5-1 and TRBJ2-7 gives the whole variable domain KAGVTQTPRYLIKTRGQQVTLSCSPISGHRSVSWYQQTPGQGLQFLFEYFSETQRNKGNFPGRFSGRQFSNSRSEMNVSTLELGDSALYLCASSSGGTFYEQYFGPGTRLTVT.

Regarding this clonotype: A much larger clone differs by one base, so this may be a read error. This chain connects TRBV5-3 to TRBJ2-5; unclear D gene. TRBV5-3 has ORF status, its function being uncertain. The CDR3 totals 12 residues. The V and J ends lost 8 bases and 4 bases respectively, with 12 bases between them. CDR3 DNA: TGTGCCAGCAGCCCCGAAGCAGAGACCCAGTACTTC. This sequence encodes CASSPEAETQYF.

As concerns this clonotype: A much larger clone lies one base from this, so it may be a read error. The chain is built from TRBV7-6 and TRBJ2-3; 7 bases agree with TRBD1. The CDR3 runs to 15 residues. CDR1 SGHVS and CDR2 FNYEAQ come from the germline V gene. V lost 0 bases, J lost 3 bases, and 3 bases stayed unmatched. The CDR3 here is CASSLAVRGTDTQYF. DNA for the CDR3: TGTGCCAGCAGCTTAGCGGTCAGGGGGACAGATACGCAGTATTTT.

This clonotype was picked up many times. The rearrangement uses TRBV4-2 and TRBJ1-5; D ambiguous. V was clipped by 4 bases and J by 0 bases, with 7 bases between them. This CDR3 spans 14 amino acids. Germline assignment: CDR1 LGHNA and CDR2 YNFKEQ. CDR3: CASSPTNSNQPQHF. The DNA for the CDR3 is TGTGCCAGCAGCCCCACAAATAGCAATCAGCCCCAGCATTTT.

This clonotype was seen only once. J is TRBJ2-1 and V is TRBV30, with 8 bases that match TRBD1. This CDR3 region has 14 residues. Germline lookup yields CDR1 GTSNPN and CDR2 SVGIG (reference sequence). V shed 3 bases and J 3 bases; nucleotides not matched to a gene: 4. In DNA, the CDR3 is TGTGCCTGGAGCCTGACAGGGGACTACAATGAGCAGTTCTTC. This gives the protein CAWSLTGDYNEQFF.

Turning to this clonotype: This sequence may be a read error, since a much larger clone differs from it by one base. The J gene is TRBJ1-1, the V gene TRBV29-1, with unresolved D. The germline gives CDR1 SQVTM, CDR2 ANQGSEA. The CDR3 totals 12 residues. The DNA for the CDR3 is TGCAGCGCTAAGACAAGGAACACTGGAGCTTTCTTT. As protein: CSAKTRNTGAFF.

This clonotype was picked up many times. The chain is built from TRBV19 and TRBJ2-7; 9 positions match TRBD1. Per germline, CDR1 LNHDA and CDR2 SQIVND (reference sequence). This CDR3 region has 14 residues. The V gene end was trimmed by 4 bases and the J gene end by 4 bases; junction bases not matched to a gene: 5. The DNA for the CDR3 is TGTGCCAGTAGTACCGGACAGGGGCCTTACGAGCAGTACTTC. Encoded protein: CASSTGQGPYEQYF.

This clonotype has more than one count but fewer than ten. The genes are TRBV13 and TRBJ2-3, with 8 bases fitting TRBD2. This CDR3 is 15 amino acids long. V dropped 5 bases and J dropped 0; count of bases not matched to a gene: 4. Germline lookup yields CDR1 PRHDT and CDR2 FYEKMQ (reference sequence). CDR3 coding DNA: TGTGCCAGCAGCCCTCCTAGCGGGAGCACAGATACGCAGTATTTT. Its protein is CASSPPSGSTDTQYF.

Regarding this clonotype: This CDR3 is missing its conserved last phenylalanine or tryptophan, likely due to a read error. The V gene is TRBV4-1, the J gene TRBJ2-5; D is unclear. Trimming removed 4 bases from V and 5 bases from J, with 11 bases in between. The germline CDR1 and CDR2 sequences are MGHRA and YSYEKL. The CDR3 has 13 residues. CDR3 in amino acids: CASSPGPTETQYL. The CDR3 region has the DNA TGCGCCAGCAGCCCTGGACCTACGGAGACCCAGTACCTC.

Concerning this clonotype: A read error may explain this, as a much larger clone is one base away. This rearrangement joins TRBV27 to TRBJ2-3; TRBD2 aligns across 7 bases. This CDR3 region has 16 residues. The V gene's germline CDR1 is MNHEY and CDR2 SMNVEV (reference sequence). CDR3 in amino acids: CASSLLAVAGTDTLYF. The CDR3 DNA reads as TGTGCCAGCAGTTTACTAGCGGTTGCGGGCACAGATACGCTGTATTTT.

This clonotype was observed a few times. The chain has TRBV10-3 and TRBJ1-1; the D gene is possibly TRBD1 (5 bases). This CDR3 spans 15 amino acids. Germline V gives CDR1 ENHRY, CDR2 SYGVKD. Trimming took 4 bases from V and 1 from J, leaving 13 bases between them. CDR3 nucleotide sequence: TGTGCCATCAGTGTCTACGGACAACCGAACACTGAAGCTTTCTTT. Its protein is CAISVYGQPNTEAFF.

This clonotype was seen ten or more times. This rearrangement joins TRBV20-1 to TRBJ2-6; D unclear. The CDR3 runs 15 residues. V was cut by 2 bases and J by 1 base, with 9 bases left in between. Germline loops: CDR1 DFQATT, CDR2 SNEGSKA (reference sequence). In nucleotides, the CDR3 is TGCAGTGCTAGATCCTGGTTGTCTGGGGCCAACGTCCTGACTTTC. It encodes CSARSWLSGANVLTF.

The chain employs TRBV5-4 and TRBJ2-5; maybe TRBD2 (5 bases). The CDR3 is 15 amino acids. Per germline, CDR1 SGHNT and CDR2 YYREEE (reference sequence). Trimming took 2 bases from V and 6 from J, leaving 17 bases between them. CDR3 sequence reads: CASSFSLEEAKTQYF. CDR3 sequence (DNA): TGTGCCAGCAGCTTTTCTTTGGAGGAGGCAAAGACCCAGTACTTC. The full variable domain, its missing parts supplied by reference TRBV5-4 and TRBJ2-5, is ETGVTQSPTHLIKTRGQQVTLRCSSQSGHNTVSWYQQALGQGPQFIFQYYREEENGRGNFPPRFSGLQFPNYSSELNVNALELDDSALYLCASSFSLEEAKTQYFGPGTRLLVL.

As for this clonotype: A read error may account for a junction end that differs from germline. This chain joins TRBV12-3 or TRBV12-4 and TRBJ2-1; no clear D. The CDR3 sequence is 12 residues long. CDR3 in DNA: TGTGCCAGCAGTCCCTCGCTGAATGAGCAGTCCTTC. Amino acid sequence: CASSPSLNEQSF.

This clonotype was seen only a few times. V and J are TRBV29-1 and TRBJ1-4; D ambiguous. There are 13 residues in the CDR3. Germline CDR1 and CDR2: SQVTM and ANQGSEA. Trimming took 6 bases from V and 6 from J, leaving 14 bases between them. The CDR3 DNA sequence: TGCAGCGTCCTCCACTACTCGGATGAAAAACTGTTTTTT. The encoded protein is CSVLHYSDEKLFF. Together with reference TRBV29-1 and TRBJ1-4, the CDR3 gives the full variable domain: SAVISQKPSRDICQRGTSLTIQCQVDSQVTMMFWYRQQPGQSLTLIATANQGSEATYESGFVIDKFPISRPNLTFSTLTVSNMSPEDSSIYLCSVLHYSDEKLFFGSGTQLSVL.